Described below is a single T cell receptor (beta chain) sequence and its context. This table comes from immunoSEQ multiplex PCR, and its TCRdb copy is limited to in-frame clones, with some not included. Counted here are thousands of clones, around 75% occurring once; the ten biggest clones make up roughly 42%. This sample was taken from a study of blood T cell repertoires in COVID-19. Per the germline V gene, CDR1 is SGHVS and CDR2 is FNYEAQ. The CDR3 loop spans 15 amino acids. The V and J ends lost 5 bases and 5 bases, in that order; junction bases with no gene match: 3. This chain links TRBV7-6 with TRBJ2-2; TRBD2 matches at 12 bases. The receptor's source is a human donor in a cohort sampled during active COVID-19. Sequenced material: peripheral blood. CDR3: CASSPGLAGTGELFF. CDR3 nucleotides: TGTGCCAGCAGCCCGGGACTAGCGGGTACCGGGGAGCTGTTTTTT.